This entry features one T cell receptor (beta chain) sequence. The antigen is unknown. This sample stems from a study of cytomegalovirus exposure and HLA in healthy donors. Notes on the study in general: An assumption of roughly uniform sequencing depth across donors underlay the presence/absence analyses.

With 60 Vbeta and 13 Jbeta primers, the PCR was carried out. Some clones are missing from TCRdb's copy, which holds only in-frame ones; the method was immunoSEQ multiplex PCR. The table has fewer than 150,000 clones, roughly 71% seen once. The V gene's germline CDR1 is SGHRS and CDR2 YFSETQ. The CDR3 is made up of 14 amino acids. V was trimmed by 2 bases and J by 1 base, leaving 9 bases between them. The chain has TRBV5-1 and TRBJ1-1; D not certain. The source is a man between 18 and 29 years old in good health and CMV-seropositive. Input material: PBMCs. As DNA, the CDR3 is TGCGCCAGCAGCTTTGCGTCAGGGAACACTGAAGCTTTCTTT. Encoded protein: CASSFASGNTEAFF.